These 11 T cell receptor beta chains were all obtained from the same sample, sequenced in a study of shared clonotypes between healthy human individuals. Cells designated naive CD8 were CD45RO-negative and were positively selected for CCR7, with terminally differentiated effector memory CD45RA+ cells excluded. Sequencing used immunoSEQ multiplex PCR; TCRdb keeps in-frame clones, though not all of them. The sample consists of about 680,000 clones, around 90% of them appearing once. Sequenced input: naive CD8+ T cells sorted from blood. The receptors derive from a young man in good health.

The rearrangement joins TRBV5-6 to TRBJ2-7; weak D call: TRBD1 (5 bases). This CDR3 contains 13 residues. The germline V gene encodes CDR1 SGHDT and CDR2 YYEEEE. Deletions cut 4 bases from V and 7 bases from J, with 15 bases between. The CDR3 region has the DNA TGTGCCAGCAGCCCCAGGGTTTCGGAGGAGCAGTACTTC. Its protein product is CASSPRVSEEQYF.

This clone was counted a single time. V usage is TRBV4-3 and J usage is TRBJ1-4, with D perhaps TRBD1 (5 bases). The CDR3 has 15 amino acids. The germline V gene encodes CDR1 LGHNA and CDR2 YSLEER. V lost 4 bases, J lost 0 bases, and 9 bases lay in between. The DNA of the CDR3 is TGCGCCAGCAGCCCGGGGGTGGCAACTAATGAAAAACTGTTTTTT. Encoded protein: CASSPGVATNEKLFF.

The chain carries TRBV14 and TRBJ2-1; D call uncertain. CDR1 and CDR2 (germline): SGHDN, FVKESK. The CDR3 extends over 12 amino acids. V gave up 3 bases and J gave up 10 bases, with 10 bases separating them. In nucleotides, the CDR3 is TGTGCCAGCAGCCACCTCCCCGCCGAGCAGTTCTTC. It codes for CASSHLPAEQFF.

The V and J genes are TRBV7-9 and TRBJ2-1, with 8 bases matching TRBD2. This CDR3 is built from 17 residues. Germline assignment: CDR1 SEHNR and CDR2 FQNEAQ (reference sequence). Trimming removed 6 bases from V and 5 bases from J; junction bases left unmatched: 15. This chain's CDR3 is CASSYPPGLAKDNEQFF. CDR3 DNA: TGTGCCAGCAGTTATCCCCCCGGACTAGCAAAAGACAATGAGCAGTTCTTC. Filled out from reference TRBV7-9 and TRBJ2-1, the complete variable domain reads DTGVSQNPRHKITKRGQNVTFRCDPISEHNRLYWYRQTLGQGPEFLTYFQNEAQLEKSRLLSDRFSAERPKGSFSTLEIQRTEQGDSAMYLCASSYPPGLAKDNEQFFGPGTRLTVL.

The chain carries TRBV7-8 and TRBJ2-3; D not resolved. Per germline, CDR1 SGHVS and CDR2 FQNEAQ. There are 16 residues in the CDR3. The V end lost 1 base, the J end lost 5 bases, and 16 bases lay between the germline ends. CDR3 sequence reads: CASSLDARNFVDTQYF. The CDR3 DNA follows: TGTGCCAGCAGCTTAGACGCCAGGAACTTTGTAGATACGCAGTATTTT.

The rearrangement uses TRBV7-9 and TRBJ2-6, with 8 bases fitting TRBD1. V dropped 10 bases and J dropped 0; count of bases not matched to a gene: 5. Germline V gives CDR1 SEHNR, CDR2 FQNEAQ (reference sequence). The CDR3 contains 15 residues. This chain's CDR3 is CAKTGADSGANVLTF. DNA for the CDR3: TGTGCCAAGACAGGGGCAGACTCTGGGGCCAACGTCCTGACTTTC. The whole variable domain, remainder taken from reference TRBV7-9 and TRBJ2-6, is DTGVSQNPRHKITKRGQNVTFRCDPISEHNRLYWYRQTLGQGPEFLTYFQNEAQLEKSRLLSDRFSAERPKGSFSTLEIQRTEQGDSAMYLCAKTGADSGANVLTFGAGSRLTVL.

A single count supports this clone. The CDR3 region is CASSAPDSVTGELFF. For the CDR3, the DNA is TGTGCCAGCAGCGCCCCGGACTCGGTCACCGGGGAGCTGTTTTTT. The V gene is TRBV7-9, the J gene TRBJ2-2, with D maybe TRBD2 (5 bases). The CDR3 totals 15 residues. V lost 5 bases, J lost 4 bases, and 14 bases lay in between. CDR1 and CDR2 (germline): SEHNR, FQNEAQ (reference sequence).

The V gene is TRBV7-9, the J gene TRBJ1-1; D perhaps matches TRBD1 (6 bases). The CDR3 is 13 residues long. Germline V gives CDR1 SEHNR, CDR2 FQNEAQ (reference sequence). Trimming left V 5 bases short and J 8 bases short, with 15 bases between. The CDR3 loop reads CASSQDGGTEAFF. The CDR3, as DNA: TGTGCCAGCAGCCAGGATGGGGGGACAGAAGCTTTCTTT.

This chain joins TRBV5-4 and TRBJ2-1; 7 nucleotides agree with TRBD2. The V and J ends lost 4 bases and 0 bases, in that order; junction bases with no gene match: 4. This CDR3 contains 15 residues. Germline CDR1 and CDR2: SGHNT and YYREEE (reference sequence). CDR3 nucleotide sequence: TGTGCCAGCAGCCGTCCTAGCGGCTCCTACAATGAGCAGTTCTTC. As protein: CASSRPSGSYNEQFF.

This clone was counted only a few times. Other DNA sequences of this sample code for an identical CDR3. The CDR3 here is CASSPTDSYEQYF. CDR3 nucleotide sequence: TGTGCCAGCAGCCCTACGGACAGCTACGAGCAGTACTTC. The chain joins TRBV7-9 to TRBJ2-7; D possibly corresponds to TRBD1 (6 bases). This CDR3 has 13 residues. The V gene lost 5 bases and the J gene lost 3 bases, with 11 bases spanning the gap. Germline CDR1 reads SEHNR; CDR2 reads FQNEAQ (reference sequence).

The DNA for the CDR3 is TGTGCCAGCAGTTCCTTGGTCCACTACGAGCAGTACTTC. Protein: CASSSLVHYEQYF. The V and J genes are TRBV28 and TRBJ2-7, with D hard to call. Germline V lookup: CDR1 MDHEN, CDR2 SYDVKM. The CDR3 length is 13 residues. V was clipped by 4 bases and J by 3 bases, with 10 bases between them.